The TCR beta chain described here comes from a study of blood T cells in healthy people across ages. Per-sample PBMC isolation yielded at least 6.5 million cells. A second PCR, run for 7 to 11 cycles, used a sample-barcoded 5' primer plus a J-beta primer mix. Carrying 12 random nucleotides, a template-switch adaptor labeled each individual cDNA molecule. From the 5' RACE reads, TCRdb called clonotypes with MiXCR, one entry per CDR3 protein. The sample has about 970,000 distinct CDR3 sequences; 51% are singletons. The V end was cut by 7 bases, the J end by 4 bases, with 9 bases between. This CDR3 has 12 amino acids. This clonotype was seen a few times.

The chain employs TRBV12-3 or TRBV12-4 and TRBJ2-3; D gene uncertain. This TCR was sampled from a woman aged 60-75 years in good health. The sequencing sample was made of blood. The CDR3 sequence is CASTPRADTQYF. CDR3 nucleotide sequence: TGTGCCAGCACCCCTCGAGCAGATACGCAGTATTTT.